This T cell receptor (beta chain) was identified in a study of chemoradiotherapy in HPV16-positive cancers (dated 2022 in TCRdb). With respect to the entire study: Functional T-cell assays on cells from a couple of HPV16-positive patients defined candidate HPV-specific T-cell clones and common TCR motifs. The candidate HPV-specific TCRs and motifs were subsequently tracked in TCR repertoires obtained from roughly 78 patients with HPV-related cancers. The study asked whether T-cell immunity to the HPV oncoproteins E6 and E7 changes during chemoradiotherapy and whether this immunity affects survival.

Repertoires were sampled multiple times during chemoradiotherapy, which allowed clonal expansion in the tumor microenvironment to be followed. What the authors observed across the whole study: Among HPV16-positive patients, expansion of HPV-responsive T cells during chemoradiotherapy was associated with better recurrence-free survival. The functional definition of HPV-specific T cells came from only a couple of HPV16-positive patients, and the survival association was reported for HPV16-positive patients. Expansion of candidate HPV-specific clones and E7-related TCR motifs was observed in the tumor microenvironment during treatment, whereas no such expansion was observed for non-HPV-specific T cells.

In regard to this clone: This clone's antigen is unknown. No much larger clone exists at a distance of one base, and base qualities are not known.

Germline trimming amounts to 3 bases on V and 3 bases on J, with 4 as the count of junction bases outside the gene matches. Reading the germline V gene gives CDR1 SGHVS and CDR2 FQNEAQ. Reading from cysteine to phenylalanine, the CDR3 counts 15 amino acids. CDR3 DNA is the only sequence kept; it has 45 bases, read in frame from the first base. Library creation used the immunoSEQ multiplex PCR assay. TCRdb holds this immuneACCESS table with in-frame rearrangements only. Some clones are missing; in checked studies, unresolved V genes explain under half, and the rest has no known cause. The table for this sample lists approximately 12,000 clones; about three fifths of them were counted only once. The ten largest clones add up to 16% of the sample.

The sequence links TRBV7-8 to TRBJ2-7; 11 nucleotides in the junction match TRBD2. Sampling was carried out from a patient who underwent chemoradiotherapy. The TCR sequence derives from a human donor with HPV-associated anogenital cancer. CDR3 loop: CASSFAGTSGYEQYF. The DNA is TGTGCCAGCAGCTTTGCCGGGACTAGCGGCTACGAGCAGTACTTC.